This T cell receptor (beta chain) is drawn from a study of prognosis after radiotherapy for stage I lung cancer. The CDR3 sequence is 14 residues long. Germline V lookup: CDR1 DFQATT, CDR2 SNEGSKA (reference sequence). V was shortened by 6 bases and J by 7 bases, with 22 bases between the two germline ends. The genomic DNA TCR beta CDR3 region underwent two rounds of multiplex PCR. The authors ran first-round PCR with primers specific to each TRBV and TRBJ gene. TCRdb processed the multiplex PCR reads anew with MiXCR; each CDR3 protein has one entry. The data hold some 13,000 distinct CDR3 sequences, with approximately 47% observed a single time. In the case of this clonotype: Its antigen is not known.

General study points: The study found lower Shannon entropy after stereotactic body radiation therapy in patients who developed distant metastases.

Patients were uniformly node-negative by CT and PET/CT and had received no prior chemotherapy or radiotherapy, with no other malignancies. This chain joins TRBV20-1 and TRBJ2-7, with D perhaps being TRBD1 or TRBD2 (5 bases each). The TCR sequence derives from a donor older than 45 with non-small cell lung cancer. The starting material was PBMCs, obtained before or after stereotactic body radiation therapy (not recorded which). CDR3 region: CSAGTLLLGFEQYF. As DNA, the CDR3 is TGCAGTGCCGGGACGCTTTTGCTGGGGTTTGAGCAGTACTTC.